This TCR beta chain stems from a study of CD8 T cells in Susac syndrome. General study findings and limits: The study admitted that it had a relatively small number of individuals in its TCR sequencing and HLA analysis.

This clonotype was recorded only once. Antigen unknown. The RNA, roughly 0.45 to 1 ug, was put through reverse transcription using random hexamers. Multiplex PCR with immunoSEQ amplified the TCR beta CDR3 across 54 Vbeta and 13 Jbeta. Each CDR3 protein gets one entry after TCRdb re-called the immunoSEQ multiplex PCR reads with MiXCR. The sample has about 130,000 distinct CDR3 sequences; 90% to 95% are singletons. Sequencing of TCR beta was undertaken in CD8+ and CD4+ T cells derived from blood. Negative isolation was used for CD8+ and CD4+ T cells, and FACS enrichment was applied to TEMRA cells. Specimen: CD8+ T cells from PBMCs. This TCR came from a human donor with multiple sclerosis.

The CDR3 DNA follows: TGCGCCAGCAGCCAAGATCTGGGGGACCTGGACACTGAAGCTTTCTTT. This codes for CASSQDLGDLDTEAFF. The chain carries TRBV4-1 and TRBJ1-1; possibly TRBD1 for D (5 bases). Germline V gene lookup returns CDR1 MGHRA and CDR2 YSYEKL. The CDR3 is 16 amino acids. V was trimmed by 0 bases and J by 3 bases, leaving 14 bases between them.